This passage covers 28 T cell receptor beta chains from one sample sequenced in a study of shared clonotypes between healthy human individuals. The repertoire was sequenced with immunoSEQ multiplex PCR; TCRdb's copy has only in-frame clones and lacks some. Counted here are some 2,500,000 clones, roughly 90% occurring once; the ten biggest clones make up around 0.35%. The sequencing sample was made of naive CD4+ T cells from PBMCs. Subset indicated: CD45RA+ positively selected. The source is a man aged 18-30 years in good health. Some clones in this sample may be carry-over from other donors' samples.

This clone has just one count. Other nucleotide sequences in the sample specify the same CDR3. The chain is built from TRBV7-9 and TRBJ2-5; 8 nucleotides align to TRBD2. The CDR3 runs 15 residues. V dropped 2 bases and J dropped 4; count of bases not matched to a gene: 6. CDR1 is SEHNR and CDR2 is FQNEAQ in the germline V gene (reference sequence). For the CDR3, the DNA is TGTGCCAGCAGCTTACGTCTAGCGGGCGGAGAGACCCAGTACTTC. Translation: CASSLRLAGGETQYF.

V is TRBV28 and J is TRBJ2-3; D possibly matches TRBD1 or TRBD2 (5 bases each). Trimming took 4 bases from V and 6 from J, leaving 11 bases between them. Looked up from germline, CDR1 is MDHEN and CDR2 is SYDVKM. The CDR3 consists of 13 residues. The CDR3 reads CASSSGARDTQYF. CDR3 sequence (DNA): TGTGCCAGCAGTTCCGGGGCGAGGGATACGCAGTATTTT.

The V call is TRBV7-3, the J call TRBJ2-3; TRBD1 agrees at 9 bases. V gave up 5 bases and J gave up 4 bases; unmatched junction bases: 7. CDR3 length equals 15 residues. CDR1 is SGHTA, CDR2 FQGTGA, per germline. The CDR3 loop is CASSMYRGQADTQYF. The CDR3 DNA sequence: TGTGCCAGCAGCATGTACAGGGGGCAGGCAGATACGCAGTATTTT.

CDR3 in amino acids: CASSHAGSGSATTDTQYF. The CDR3 DNA reads TGTGCCAGTTCGCACGCAGGTAGCGGGAGCGCCACCACAGATACGCAGTATTTT. The V gene is TRBV19, the J gene TRBJ2-3, with 9 bases lining up with TRBD2. The length of the CDR3 is 18 residues. Germline trimming cut 8 bases from V and 2 bases from J; bases unmatched to any gene: 17. From germline, CDR1 is LNHDA and CDR2 SQIVND (reference sequence).

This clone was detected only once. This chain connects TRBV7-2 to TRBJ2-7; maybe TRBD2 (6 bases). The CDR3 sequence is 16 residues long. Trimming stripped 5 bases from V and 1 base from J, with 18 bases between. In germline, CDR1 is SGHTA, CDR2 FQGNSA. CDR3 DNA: TGTGCCAGCAGCCCGGGAGTAGGGCGGGGATCCTACGAGCAGTACTTC. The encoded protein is CASSPGVGRGSYEQYF.

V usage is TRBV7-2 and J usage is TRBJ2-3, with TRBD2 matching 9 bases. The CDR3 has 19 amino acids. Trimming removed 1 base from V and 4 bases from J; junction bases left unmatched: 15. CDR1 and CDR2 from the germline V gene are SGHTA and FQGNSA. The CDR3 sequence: CASSLVIYAGGFEADTQYF. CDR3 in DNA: TGTGCCAGCAGCTTAGTTATTTATGCGGGAGGGTTTGAGGCAGATACGCAGTATTTT.

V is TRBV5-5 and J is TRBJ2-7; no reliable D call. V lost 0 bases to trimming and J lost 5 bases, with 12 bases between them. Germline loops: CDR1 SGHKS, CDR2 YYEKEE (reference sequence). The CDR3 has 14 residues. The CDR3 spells CASSLAGPHHEQYF. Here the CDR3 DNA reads TGTGCCAGCAGCTTGGCGGGCCCGCATCACGAGCAGTACTTC.

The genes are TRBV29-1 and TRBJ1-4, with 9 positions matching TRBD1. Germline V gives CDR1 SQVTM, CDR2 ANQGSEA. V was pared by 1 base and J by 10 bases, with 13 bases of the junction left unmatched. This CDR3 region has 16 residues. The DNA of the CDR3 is TGCAGCGTTGAAGTGGGGACAGGGCCCTACTTCCGAAAACTGTTTTTT. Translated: CSVEVGTGPYFRKLFF.

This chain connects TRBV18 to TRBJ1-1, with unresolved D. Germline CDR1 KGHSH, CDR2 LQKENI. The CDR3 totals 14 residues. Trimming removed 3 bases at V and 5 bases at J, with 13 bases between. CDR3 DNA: TGTGCCAGCTCACCGCCGGGGAGGGAGACTGAAGCTTTCTTT. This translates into CASSPPGRETEAFF.

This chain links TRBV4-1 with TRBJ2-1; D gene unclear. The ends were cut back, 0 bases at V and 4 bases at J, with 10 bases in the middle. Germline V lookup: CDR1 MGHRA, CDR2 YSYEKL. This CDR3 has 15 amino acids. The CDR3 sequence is CASSQEPDSYNEQFF. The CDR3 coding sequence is TGCGCCAGCAGCCAAGAGCCCGACTCATACAATGAGCAGTTCTTC.

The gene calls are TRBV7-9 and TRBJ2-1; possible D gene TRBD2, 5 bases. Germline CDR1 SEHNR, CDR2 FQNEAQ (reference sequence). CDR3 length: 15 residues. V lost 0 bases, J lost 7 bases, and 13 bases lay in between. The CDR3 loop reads CASSLAQAATNEQFF. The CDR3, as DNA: TGTGCCAGCAGCTTAGCGCAAGCGGCAACTAATGAGCAGTTCTTC.

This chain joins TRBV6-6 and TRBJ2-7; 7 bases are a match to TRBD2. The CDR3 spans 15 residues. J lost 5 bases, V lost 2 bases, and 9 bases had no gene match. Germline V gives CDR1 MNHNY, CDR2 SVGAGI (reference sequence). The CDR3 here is CASSYVTSVYHEQYF. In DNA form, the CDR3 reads TGTGCCAGCAGTTACGTTACTAGCGTATACCACGAGCAGTACTTC.

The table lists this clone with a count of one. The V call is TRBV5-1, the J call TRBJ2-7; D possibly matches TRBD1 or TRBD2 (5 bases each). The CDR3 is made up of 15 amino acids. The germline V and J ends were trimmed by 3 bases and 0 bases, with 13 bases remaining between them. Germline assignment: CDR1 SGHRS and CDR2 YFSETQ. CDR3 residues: CASSSTGTNSYEQYF. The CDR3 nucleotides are TGCGCCAGCAGCTCCACCGGGACGAACTCCTACGAGCAGTACTTC.

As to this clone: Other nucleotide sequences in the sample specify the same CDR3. CDR3 protein: CASSLGTSGETQYF. The CDR3 nucleotides read TGCGCCAGCAGCCTCGGGACTAGCGGAGAGACCCAGTACTTC. V usage is TRBV5-1 and J usage is TRBJ2-5; the match to TRBD2 covers 11 bases. CDR3 length: 14 residues. J lost 4 bases, V lost 4 bases, and 3 bases had no gene match. From germline, CDR1 is SGHRS and CDR2 YFSETQ.

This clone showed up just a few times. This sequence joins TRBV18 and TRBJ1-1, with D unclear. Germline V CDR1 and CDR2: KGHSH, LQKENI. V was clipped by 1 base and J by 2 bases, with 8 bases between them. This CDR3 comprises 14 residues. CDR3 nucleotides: TGTGCCAGCTCACCACTTCGGTCTAACACTGAAGCTTTCTTT. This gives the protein CASSPLRSNTEAFF.

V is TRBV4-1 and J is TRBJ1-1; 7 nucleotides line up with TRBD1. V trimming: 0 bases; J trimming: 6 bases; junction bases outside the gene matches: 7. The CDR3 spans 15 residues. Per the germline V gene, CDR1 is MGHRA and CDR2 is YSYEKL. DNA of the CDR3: TGCGCCAGCAGCCAAGACCGTAGGGACAGCTCTGAAGCTTTCTTT. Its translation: CASSQDRRDSSEAFF.

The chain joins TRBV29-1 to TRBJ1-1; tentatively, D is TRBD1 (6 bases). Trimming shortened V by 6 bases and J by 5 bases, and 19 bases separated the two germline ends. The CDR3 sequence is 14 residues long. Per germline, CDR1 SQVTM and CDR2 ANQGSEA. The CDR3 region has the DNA TGCAGCGTCCGTTTTCAGGGGCGGGGGACTGAAGCTTTCTTT. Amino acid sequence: CSVRFQGRGTEAFF. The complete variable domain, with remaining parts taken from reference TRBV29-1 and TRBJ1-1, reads SAVISQKPSRDICQRGTSLTIQCQVDSQVTMMFWYRQQPGQSLTLIATANQGSEATYESGFVIDKFPISRPNLTFSTLTVSNMSPEDSSIYLCSVRFQGRGTEAFFGQGTRLTVV.

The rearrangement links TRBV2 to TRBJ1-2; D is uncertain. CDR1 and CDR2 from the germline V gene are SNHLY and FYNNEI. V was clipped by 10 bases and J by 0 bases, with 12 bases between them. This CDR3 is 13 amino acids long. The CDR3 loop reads CAIPTVANYGYTF. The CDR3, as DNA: TGTGCCATCCCGACGGTAGCTAACTATGGCTACACCTTC.

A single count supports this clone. The CDR3 DNA sequence: TGTGCCAGCAGTGAAAGACAGGGGGCCAAGCAGTACTTC. Protein product: CASSERQGAKQYF. The chain is built from TRBV6-1 and TRBJ2-7; 10 positions agree with TRBD1. CDR3 length: 13 amino acids. Unmatched junction bases numbered 3, after V lost 2 bases and J lost 8 bases. From germline, CDR1 is MNHNS and CDR2 SASEGT.

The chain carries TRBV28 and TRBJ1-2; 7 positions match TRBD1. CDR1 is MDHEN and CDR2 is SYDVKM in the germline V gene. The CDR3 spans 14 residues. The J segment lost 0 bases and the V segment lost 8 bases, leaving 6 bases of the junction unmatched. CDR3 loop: CASGSGGANYGYTF. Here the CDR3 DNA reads TGTGCCAGCGGTTCAGGGGGAGCTAACTATGGCTACACCTTC.

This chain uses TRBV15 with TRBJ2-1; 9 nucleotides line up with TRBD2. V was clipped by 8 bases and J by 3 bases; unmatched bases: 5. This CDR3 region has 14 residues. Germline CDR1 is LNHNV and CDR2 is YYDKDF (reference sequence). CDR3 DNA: TGTGCCACCCAAAAGCGGGAGGTCTACAATGAGCAGTTCTTC. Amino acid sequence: CATQKREVYNEQFF.

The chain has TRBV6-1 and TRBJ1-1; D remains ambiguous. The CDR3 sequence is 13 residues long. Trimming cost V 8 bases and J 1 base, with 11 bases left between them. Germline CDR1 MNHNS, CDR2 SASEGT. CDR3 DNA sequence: TGTGCCAGCTCGGCTAATGGGAACACTGAAGCTTTCTTT. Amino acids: CASSANGNTEAFF.

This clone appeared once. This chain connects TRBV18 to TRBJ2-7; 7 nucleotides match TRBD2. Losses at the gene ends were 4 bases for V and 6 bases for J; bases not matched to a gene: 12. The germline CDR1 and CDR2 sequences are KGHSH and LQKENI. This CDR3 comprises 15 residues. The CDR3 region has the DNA TGTGCCAGCTCACGTTCGGCTAGCGGTATCCTCGAGCAGTACTTC. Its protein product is CASSRSASGILEQYF.

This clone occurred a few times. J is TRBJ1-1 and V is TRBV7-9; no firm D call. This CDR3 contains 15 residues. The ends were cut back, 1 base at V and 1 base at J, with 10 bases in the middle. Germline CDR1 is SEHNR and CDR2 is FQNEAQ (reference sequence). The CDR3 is CASSLGRTGNTEAFF. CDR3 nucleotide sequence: TGTGCCAGCAGCTTAGGGCGAACCGGGAACACTGAAGCTTTCTTT.

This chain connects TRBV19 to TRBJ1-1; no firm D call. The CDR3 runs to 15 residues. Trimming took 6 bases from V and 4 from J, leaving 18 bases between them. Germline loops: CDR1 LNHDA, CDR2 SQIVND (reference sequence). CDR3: CASSDLVLGSTEAFF. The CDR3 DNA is TGTGCCAGTAGCGACCTAGTCTTGGGTAGCACTGAAGCTTTCTTT.

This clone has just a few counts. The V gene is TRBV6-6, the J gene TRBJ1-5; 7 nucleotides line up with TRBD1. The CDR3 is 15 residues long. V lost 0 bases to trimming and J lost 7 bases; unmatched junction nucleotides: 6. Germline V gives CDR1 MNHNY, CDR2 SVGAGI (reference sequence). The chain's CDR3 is CASSYSLAGGQPQHF. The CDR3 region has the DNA TGTGCCAGCAGTTACTCACTAGCAGGGGGACAGCCCCAGCATTTT.

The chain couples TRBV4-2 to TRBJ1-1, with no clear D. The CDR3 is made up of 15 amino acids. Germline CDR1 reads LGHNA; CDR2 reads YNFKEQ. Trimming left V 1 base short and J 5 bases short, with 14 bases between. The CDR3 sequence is CASSQAQVGRTEAFF. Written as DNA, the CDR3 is TGTGCCAGCAGCCAAGCCCAAGTTGGCCGTACTGAAGCTTTCTTT.

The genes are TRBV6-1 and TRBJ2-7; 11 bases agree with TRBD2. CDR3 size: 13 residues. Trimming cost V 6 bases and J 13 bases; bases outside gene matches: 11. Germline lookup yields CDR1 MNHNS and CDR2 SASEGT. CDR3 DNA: TGTGCCAGCAGCCCGGGACTAGCGGTTTCTGATTACTTC. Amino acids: CASSPGLAVSDYF.